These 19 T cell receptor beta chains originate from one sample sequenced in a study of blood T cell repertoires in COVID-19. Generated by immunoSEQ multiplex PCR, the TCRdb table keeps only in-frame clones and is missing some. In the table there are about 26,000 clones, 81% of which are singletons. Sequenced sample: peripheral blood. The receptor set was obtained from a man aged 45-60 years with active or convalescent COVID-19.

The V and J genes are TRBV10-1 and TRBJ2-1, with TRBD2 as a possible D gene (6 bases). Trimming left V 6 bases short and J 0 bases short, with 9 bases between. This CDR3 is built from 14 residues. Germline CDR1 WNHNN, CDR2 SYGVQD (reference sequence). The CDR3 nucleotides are TGCGCCAGCAGGGACTATCCCTCCTACAATGAGCAGTTCTTC. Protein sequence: CASRDYPSYNEQFF.

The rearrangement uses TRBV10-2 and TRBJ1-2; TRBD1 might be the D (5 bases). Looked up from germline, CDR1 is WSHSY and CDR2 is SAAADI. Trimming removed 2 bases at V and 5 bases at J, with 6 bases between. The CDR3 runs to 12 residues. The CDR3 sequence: CASSERQYGYTF. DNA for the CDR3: TGCGCCAGCAGTGAGCGACAGTATGGCTACACCTTC.

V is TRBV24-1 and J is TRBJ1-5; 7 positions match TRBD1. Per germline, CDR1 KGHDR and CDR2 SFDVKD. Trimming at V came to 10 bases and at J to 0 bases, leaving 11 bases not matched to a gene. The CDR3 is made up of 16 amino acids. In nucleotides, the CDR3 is TGTGCCACGAAATGGTGGGACAGAAGTAGCAATCAGCCCCAGCATTTT. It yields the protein CATKWWDRSSNQPQHF.

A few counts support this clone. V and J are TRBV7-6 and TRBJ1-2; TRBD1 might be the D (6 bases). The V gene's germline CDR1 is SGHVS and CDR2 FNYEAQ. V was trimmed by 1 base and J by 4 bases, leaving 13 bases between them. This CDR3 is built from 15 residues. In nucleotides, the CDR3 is TGTGCCAGCAGCTTAGGAGCCGGACAGAGCTATGGCTACACCTTC. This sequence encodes CASSLGAGQSYGYTF.

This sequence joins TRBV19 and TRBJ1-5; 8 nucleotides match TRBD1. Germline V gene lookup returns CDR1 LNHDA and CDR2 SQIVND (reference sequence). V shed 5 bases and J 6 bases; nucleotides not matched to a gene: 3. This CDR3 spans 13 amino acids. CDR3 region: CASSGQGAQPQHF. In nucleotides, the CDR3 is TGTGCCAGTAGTGGACAGGGTGCTCAGCCCCAGCATTTT.

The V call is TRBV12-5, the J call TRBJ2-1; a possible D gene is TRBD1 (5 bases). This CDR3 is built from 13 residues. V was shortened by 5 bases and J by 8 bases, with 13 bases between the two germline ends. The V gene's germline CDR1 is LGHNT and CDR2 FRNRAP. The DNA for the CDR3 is TGTGCTAGTGGTGGACCGACAGCCTATGAGCAGTTCTTC. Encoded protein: CASGGPTAYEQFF.

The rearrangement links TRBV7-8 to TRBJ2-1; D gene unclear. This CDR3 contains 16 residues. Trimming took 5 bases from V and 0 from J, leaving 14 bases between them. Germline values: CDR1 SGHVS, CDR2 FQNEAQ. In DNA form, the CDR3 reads TGTGCCAGCAGCATCGCACCCTTTAGCTCCTACAATGAGCAGTTCTTC. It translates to CASSIAPFSSYNEQFF.

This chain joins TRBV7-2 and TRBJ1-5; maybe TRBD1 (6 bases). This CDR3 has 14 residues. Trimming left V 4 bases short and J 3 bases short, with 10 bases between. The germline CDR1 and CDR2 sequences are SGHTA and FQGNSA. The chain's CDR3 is CASSSRGFNQPQHF. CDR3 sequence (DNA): TGTGCCAGCAGCTCCAGGGGTTTCAATCAGCCCCAGCATTTT.

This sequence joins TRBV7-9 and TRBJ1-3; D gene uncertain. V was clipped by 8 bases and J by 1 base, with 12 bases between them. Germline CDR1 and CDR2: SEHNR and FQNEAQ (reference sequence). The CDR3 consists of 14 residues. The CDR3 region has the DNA TGTGCCAGCCTATTATTGGTTTCTGGAAACACCATATATTTT. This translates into CASLLLVSGNTIYF.

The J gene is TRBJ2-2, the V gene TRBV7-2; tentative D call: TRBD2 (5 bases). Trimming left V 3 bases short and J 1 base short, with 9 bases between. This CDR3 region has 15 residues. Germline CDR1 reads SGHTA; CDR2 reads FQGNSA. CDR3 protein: CASSFGGGNTGELFF. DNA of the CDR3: TGTGCCAGCAGCTTTGGTGGAGGGAACACCGGGGAGCTGTTTTTT.

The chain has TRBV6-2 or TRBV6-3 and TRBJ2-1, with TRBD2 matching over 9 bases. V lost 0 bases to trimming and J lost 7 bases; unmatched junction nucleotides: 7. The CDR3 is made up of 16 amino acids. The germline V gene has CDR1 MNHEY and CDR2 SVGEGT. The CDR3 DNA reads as TGTGCCAGCAGTTACTCTAGCGGGAGAGGTTGGAATGAGCAGTTCTTC. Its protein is CASSYSSGRGWNEQFF.

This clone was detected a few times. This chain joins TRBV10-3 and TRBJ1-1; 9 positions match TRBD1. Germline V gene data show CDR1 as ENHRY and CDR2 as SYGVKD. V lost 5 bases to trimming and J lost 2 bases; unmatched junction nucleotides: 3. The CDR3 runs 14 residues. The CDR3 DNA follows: TGTGCCATCAGTACGGGACAGGGAAACACTGAAGCTTTCTTT. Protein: CAISTGQGNTEAFF.

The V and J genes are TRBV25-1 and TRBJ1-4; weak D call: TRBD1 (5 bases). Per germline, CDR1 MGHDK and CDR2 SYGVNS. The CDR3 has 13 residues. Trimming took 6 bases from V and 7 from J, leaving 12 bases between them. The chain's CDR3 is CASRPHGGEKLFF. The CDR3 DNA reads TGTGCCAGCAGGCCCCACGGGGGTGAAAAACTGTTTTTT.

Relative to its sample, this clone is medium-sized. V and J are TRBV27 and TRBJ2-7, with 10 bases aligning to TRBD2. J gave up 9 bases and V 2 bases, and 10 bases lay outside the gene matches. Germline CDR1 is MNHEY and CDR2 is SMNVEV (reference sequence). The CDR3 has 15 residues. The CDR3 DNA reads TGTGCCAGCAGTTTAGTTGCTAGCGGGAGATTAGGGCAGTACTTC. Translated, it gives CASSLVASGRLGQYF.

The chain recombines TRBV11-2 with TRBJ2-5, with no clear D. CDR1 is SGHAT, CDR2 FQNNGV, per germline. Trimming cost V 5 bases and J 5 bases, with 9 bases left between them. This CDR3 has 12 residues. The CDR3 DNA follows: TGTGCCAGCAGCCCTGGCTCGGAGACCCAGTACTTC. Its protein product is CASSPGSETQYF.

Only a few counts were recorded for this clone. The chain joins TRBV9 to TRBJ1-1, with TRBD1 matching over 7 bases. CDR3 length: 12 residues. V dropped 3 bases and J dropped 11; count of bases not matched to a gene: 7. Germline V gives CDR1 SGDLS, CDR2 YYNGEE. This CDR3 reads CASSGRQGWAFF. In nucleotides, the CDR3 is TGTGCCAGCAGCGGACGACAGGGATGGGCTTTCTTT. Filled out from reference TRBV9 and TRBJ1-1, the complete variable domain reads DSGVTQTPKHLITATGQRVTLRCSPRSGDLSVYWYQQSLDQGLQFLIQYYNGEERAKGNILERFSAQQFPDLHSELNLSSLELGDSALYFCASSGRQGWAFFGQGTRLTVV.

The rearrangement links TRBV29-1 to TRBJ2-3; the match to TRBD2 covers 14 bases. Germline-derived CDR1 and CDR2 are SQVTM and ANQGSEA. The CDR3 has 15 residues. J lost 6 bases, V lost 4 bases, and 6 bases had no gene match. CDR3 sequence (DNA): TGCAGCGTTGCCCAGACTAGCGGGAGGGCTGATACGCAGTATTTT. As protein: CSVAQTSGRADTQYF.

In nucleotides, the CDR3 is TGTGCCAGCAGCTTACAGGGGACCGGGGCCAACGTCCTGACTTTC. Translation gives CASSLQGTGANVLTF. The V call is TRBV11-3, the J call TRBJ2-6; the D gene is possibly TRBD1 (6 bases). CDR3 length equals 15 residues. V lost 2 bases to trimming and J lost 4 bases, with 9 bases between them. The germline CDR1 and CDR2 sequences are SGHNT and YENEEA.

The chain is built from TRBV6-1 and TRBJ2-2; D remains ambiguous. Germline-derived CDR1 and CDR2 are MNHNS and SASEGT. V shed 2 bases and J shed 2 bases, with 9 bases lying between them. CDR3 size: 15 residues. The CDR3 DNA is TGTGCCAGCAGTGAAAATGGCTTCAACACCGGGGAGCTGTTTTTT. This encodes CASSENGFNTGELFF.